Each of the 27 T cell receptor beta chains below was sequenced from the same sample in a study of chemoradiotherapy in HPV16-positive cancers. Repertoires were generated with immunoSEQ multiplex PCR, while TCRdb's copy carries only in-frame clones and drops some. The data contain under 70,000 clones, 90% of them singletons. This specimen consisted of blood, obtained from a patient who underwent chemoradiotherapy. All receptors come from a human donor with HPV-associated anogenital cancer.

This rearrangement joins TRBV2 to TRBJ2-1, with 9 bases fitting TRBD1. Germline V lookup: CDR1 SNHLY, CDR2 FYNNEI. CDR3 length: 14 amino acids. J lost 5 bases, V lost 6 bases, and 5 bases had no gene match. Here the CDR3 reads CASSEGTGNNEQFF. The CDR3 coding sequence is TGTGCCAGCAGCGAGGGGACAGGGAACAATGAGCAGTTCTTC.

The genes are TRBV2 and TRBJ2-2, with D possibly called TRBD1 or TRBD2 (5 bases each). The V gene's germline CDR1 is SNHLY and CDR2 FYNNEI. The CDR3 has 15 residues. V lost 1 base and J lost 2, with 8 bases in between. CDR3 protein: CASSEERGNTGELFF. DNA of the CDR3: TGTGCCAGCAGTGAAGAGAGGGGTAACACCGGGGAGCTGTTTTTT.

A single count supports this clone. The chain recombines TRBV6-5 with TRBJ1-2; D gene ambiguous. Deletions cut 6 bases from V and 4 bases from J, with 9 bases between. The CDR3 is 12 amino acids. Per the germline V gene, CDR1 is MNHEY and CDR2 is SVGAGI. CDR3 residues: CASSFGLYGYTF. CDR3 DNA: TGTGCCAGCAGCTTCGGGCTCTATGGCTACACCTTC.

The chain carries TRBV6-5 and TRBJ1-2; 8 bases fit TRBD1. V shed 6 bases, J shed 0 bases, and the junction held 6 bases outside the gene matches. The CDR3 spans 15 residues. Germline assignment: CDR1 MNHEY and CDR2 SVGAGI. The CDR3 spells CASRADRGANYGYTF. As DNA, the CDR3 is TGTGCCAGCAGAGCTGACAGGGGAGCTAACTATGGCTACACCTTC.

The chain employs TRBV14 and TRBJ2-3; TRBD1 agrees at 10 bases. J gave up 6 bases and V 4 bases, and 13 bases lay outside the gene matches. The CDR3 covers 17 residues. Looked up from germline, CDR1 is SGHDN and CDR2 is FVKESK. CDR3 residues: CASSRYRRTGGADTQYF. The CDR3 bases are TGTGCCAGCAGCCGCTACCGTCGGACAGGGGGGGCGGATACGCAGTATTTT.

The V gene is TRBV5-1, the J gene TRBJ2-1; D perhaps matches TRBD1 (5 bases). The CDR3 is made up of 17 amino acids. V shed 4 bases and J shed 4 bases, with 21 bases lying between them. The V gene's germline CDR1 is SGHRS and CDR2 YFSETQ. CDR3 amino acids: CASSPGFLREPYNEQFF. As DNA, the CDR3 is TGCGCCAGCAGCCCCGGCTTCCTCAGGGAACCATACAATGAGCAGTTCTTC.

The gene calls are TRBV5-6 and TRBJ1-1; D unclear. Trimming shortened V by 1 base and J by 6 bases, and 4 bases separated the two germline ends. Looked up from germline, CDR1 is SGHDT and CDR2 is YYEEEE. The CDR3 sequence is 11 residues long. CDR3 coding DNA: TGTGCCAGCAGCTTGTGGGCTGAAGCTTTCTTT. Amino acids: CASSLWAEAFF.

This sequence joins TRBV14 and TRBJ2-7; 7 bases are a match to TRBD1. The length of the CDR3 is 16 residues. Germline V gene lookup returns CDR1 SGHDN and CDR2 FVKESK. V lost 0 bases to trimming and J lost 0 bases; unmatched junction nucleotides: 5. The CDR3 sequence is CASSQEAAGGSYEQYF. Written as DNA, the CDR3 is TGTGCCAGCAGCCAAGAAGCGGCAGGGGGCTCCTACGAGCAGTACTTC.

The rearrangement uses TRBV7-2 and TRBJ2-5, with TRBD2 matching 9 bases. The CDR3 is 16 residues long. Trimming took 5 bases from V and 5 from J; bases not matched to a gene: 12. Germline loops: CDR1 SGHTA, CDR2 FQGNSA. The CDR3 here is CASSRTSGLGGETQYF. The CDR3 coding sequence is TGTGCCAGCAGCAGAACTAGCGGGTTGGGTGGGGAGACCCAGTACTTC. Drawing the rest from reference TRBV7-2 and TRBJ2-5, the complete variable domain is GAGVSQSPSNKVTEKGKDVELRCDPISGHTALYWYRQSLGQGLEFLIYFQGNSAPDKSGLPSDRFSAERTGGSVSTLTIQRTQQEDSAVYLCASSRTSGLGGETQYFGPGTRLLVL.

The CDR3 loop is CASSLAGTGATGTEAFF. As DNA, the CDR3 is TGCGCCAGCAGCTTGGCGGGGACAGGGGCGACGGGCACTGAAGCTTTCTTT. This chain joins TRBV5-1 and TRBJ1-1; 10 nucleotides line up with TRBD1. V shed 0 bases and J 4 bases; nucleotides not matched to a gene: 9. The CDR3 contains 17 residues. Germline lookup yields CDR1 SGHRS and CDR2 YFSETQ.

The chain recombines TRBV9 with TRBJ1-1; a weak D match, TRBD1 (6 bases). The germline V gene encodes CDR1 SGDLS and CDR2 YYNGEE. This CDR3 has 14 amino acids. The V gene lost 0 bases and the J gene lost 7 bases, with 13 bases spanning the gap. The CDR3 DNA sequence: TGTGCCAGCAGCGTAGACAGGGAGTCGATTGAAGCTTTCTTT. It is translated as CASSVDRESIEAFF. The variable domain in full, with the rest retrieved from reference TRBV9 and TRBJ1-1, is DSGVTQTPKHLITATGQRVTLRCSPRSGDLSVYWYQQSLDQGLQFLIQYYNGEERAKGNILERFSAQQFPDLHSELNLSSLELGDSALYFCASSVDRESIEAFFGQGTRLTVV.

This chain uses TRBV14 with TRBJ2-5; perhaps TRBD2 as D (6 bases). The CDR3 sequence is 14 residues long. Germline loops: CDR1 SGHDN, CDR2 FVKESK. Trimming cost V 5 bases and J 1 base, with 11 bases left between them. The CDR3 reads CASSGRDSQETQYF. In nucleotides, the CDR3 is TGTGCCAGCAGCGGCCGGGACTCCCAAGAGACCCAGTACTTC.

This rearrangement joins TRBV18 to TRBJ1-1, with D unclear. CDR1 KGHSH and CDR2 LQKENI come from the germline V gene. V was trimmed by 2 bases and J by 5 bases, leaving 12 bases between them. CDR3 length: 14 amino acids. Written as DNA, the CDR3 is TGTGCCAGCTCACCAGTCGGTCAGGTTACTGAAGCTTTCTTT. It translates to CASSPVGQVTEAFF.

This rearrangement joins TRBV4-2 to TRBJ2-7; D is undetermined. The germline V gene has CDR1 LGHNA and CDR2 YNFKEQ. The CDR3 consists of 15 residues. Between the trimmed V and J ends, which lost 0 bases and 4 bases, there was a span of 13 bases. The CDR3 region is CASSQDHGEAYEQYF. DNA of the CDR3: TGTGCCAGCAGCCAAGATCATGGGGAAGCTTACGAGCAGTACTTC.

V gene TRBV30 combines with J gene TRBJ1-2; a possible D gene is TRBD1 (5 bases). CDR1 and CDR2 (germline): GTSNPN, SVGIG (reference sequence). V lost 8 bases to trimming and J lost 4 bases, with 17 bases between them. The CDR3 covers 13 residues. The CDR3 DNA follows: TGTGCCCTCCTCGGCCAGGGTCTCTATGGCTACACCTTC. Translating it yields CALLGQGLYGYTF.

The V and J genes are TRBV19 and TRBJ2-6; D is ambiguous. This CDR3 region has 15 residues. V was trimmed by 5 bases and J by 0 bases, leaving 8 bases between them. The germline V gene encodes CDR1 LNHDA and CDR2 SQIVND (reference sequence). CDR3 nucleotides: TGTGCCAGTAGTCTCCTGGACTCTGGGGCCAACGTCCTGACTTTC. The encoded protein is CASSLLDSGANVLTF. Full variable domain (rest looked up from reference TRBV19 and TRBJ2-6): DGGITQSPKYLFRKEGQNVTLSCEQNLNHDAMYWYRQDPGQGLRLIYYSQIVNDFQKGDIAEGYSVSREKKESFPLTVTSAQKNPTAFYLCASSLLDSGANVLTFGAGSRLTVL.

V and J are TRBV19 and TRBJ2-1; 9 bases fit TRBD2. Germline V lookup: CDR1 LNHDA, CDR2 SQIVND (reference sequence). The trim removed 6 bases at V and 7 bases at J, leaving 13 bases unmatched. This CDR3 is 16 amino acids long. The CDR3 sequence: CASSHGTSPPLNEQFF. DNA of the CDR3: TGTGCCAGTAGCCACGGGACTAGCCCTCCCTTGAATGAGCAGTTCTTC.

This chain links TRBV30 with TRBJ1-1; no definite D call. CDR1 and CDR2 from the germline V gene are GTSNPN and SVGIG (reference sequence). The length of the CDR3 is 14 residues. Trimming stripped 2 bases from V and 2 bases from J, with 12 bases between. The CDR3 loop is CAWSTAGINTEAFF. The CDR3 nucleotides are TGTGCCTGGAGTACCGCTGGGATAAACACTGAAGCTTTCTTT.

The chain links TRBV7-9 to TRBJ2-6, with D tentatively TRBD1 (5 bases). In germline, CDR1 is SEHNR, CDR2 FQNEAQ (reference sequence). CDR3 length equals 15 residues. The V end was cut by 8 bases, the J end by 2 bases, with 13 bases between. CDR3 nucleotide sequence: TGTGCCAGCCTCCCCCTCAGGGCTGGGGCCAACGTCCTGACTTTC. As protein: CASLPLRAGANVLTF.

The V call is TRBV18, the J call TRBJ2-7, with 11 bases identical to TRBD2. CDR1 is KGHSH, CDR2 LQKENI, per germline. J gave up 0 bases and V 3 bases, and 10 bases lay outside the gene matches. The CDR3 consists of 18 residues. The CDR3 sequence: CASSPGGLAASYSYEQYF. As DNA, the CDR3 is TGTGCCAGCTCACCGGGGGGACTAGCGGCATCTTACTCCTACGAGCAGTACTTC.

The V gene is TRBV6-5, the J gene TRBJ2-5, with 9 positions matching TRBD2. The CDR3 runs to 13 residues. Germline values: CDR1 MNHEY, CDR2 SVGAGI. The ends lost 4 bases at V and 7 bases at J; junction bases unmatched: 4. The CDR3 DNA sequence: TGTGCCAGCAGTTTAGCGGGGGCCCGGACCCAGTACTTC. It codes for CASSLAGARTQYF.

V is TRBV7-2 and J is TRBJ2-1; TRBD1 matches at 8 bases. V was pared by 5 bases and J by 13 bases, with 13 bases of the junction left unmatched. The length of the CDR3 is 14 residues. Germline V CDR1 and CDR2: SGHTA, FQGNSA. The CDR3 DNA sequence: TGTGCCAGCAGCCCCTTTGACAGGGGAGTAGACCAGTTCTTC. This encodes CASSPFDRGVDQFF.

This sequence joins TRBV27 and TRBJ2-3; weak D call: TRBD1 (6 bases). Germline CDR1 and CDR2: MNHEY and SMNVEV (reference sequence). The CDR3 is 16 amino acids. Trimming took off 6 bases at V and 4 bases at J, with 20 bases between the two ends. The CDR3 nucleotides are TGTGCCAGCAGAACCGAATACAGGGTCTTGGCAGATACGCAGTATTTT. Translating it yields CASRTEYRVLADTQYF.

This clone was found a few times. The chain's CDR3 is CASTGTRETQYF. In DNA, the CDR3 is TGTGCCAGTACGGGGACTAGGGAGACGCAGTATTTT. The J gene is TRBJ2-3, the V gene TRBV19; 8 bases agree with TRBD2. Unmatched junction bases numbered 6, after V lost 7 bases and J lost 9 bases. Germline V lookup: CDR1 LNHDA, CDR2 SQIVND (reference sequence). The CDR3 totals 12 residues.

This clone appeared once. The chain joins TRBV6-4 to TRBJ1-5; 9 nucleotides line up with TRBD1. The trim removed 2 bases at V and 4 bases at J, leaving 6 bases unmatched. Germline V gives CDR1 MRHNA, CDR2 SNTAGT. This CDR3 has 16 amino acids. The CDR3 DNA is TGTGCCAGCAGTGACGGGACAGGGATTAAAAATCAGCCCCAGCATTTT. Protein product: CASSDGTGIKNQPQHF.

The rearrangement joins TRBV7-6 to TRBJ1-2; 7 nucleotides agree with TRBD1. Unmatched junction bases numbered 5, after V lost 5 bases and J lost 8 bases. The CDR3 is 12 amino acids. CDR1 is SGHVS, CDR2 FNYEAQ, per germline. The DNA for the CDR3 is TGTGCCAGCAGCGCCTACAGGGGCGGCTACACCTTC. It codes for CASSAYRGGYTF.

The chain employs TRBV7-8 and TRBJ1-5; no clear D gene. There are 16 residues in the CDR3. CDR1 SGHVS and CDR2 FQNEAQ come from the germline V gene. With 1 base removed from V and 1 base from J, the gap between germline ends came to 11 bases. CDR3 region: CASSLGQIPSNQPQHF. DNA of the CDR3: TGTGCCAGCAGCTTAGGCCAGATCCCCAGCAATCAGCCCCAGCATTTT.